A selection of T cell receptor beta chains follows, all from one sample in a study of OX40 agonist ivuxolimab in advanced cancers. The repertoire was sequenced with immunoSEQ multiplex PCR; TCRdb's copy has only in-frame clones and lacks some. Among about 20,000 clones listed, just over 85% were seen once. Sequencing used CD4+ or CD8+ T cells sorted from blood, obtained in a trial of the OX40 agonist ivuxolimab. Every receptor here comes from an adult with an advanced solid tumor such as melanoma, head and neck, liver or kidney cancer. Each CDR3 is given with its conserved first and last residue. The D gene is left open where the match is weak. For some rows the clone size is stated as once, few or many, or as a class when expanded; others skip it.

size,D,J,V,DNA,CDR3
-,-,TRBJ2-2,TRBV30,TGTGCCTGGGGTACCTCGAACACCGGGGAGCTGTTTTTT,CAWGTSNTGELFF
medium-sized,TRBD1,TRBJ1-6,TRBV27,TGTGCCAGCAATCCCGGGACAGGGCTGGCACCCCTCCACTTT,CASNPGTGLAPLHF
-,TRBD1,TRBJ1-5,TRBV2,TGTGCCAGCATTAGGGGACAGGGAGATCAGCCCCAGCATTTT,CASIRGQGDQPQHF
-,-,TRBJ2-2,TRBV11-3,TGTGCCAGCAGCGCGGGGACTCCTGGGGGGGAGCTGTTTTTT,CASSAGTPGGELFF
-,-,TRBJ2-2,TRBV6-5,TGTGCCAGCACTCCCGGACACGACACCGGGGAGCTGTTTTTT,CASTPGHDTGELFF
-,TRBD1,TRBJ2-5,TRBV7-2,TGTGCCAGCAGCCAAGTAGGACAGGCGGCAGAGACCCAGTACTTC,CASSQVGQAAETQYF
-,TRBD2,TRBJ2-3,TRBV7-2,TGTGCCAGCAGCCCTCCCCCGGGGGGGAGCACAGATACGCAGTATTTT,CASSPPPGGSTDTQYF
-,-,TRBJ2-3,TRBV20-1,TGCAGCGCGGACTTGGGAGATACGCAGTATTTT,CSADLGDTQYF
-,-,TRBJ1-2,TRBV4-2,TGTGCCAGCAGCCAAGTTGCATATGGCTACACCTTC,CASSQVAYGYTF
-,-,TRBJ1-1,TRBV7-2,TGTGCCAGCAGCGTAACAGGGATAGGCACTGAAGCTTTCTTT,CASSVTGIGTEAFF
-,TRBD2,TRBJ2-7,TRBV2,TGTGCCATGGGGACTAGCGGCTACGAGCAGTACTTC,CAMGTSGYEQYF
-,-,TRBJ2-7,TRBV9,TGTGCCAGCAGCGCGATGCAGGGACCCTACGAGCAGTACTTC,CASSAMQGPYEQYF
-,-,TRBJ2-1,TRBV6-1,TGTGCCAGCTTGAACGCAGCAGGAGGGAGGGGGGAGTTCTTC,CASLNAAGGRGEFF
-,-,TRBJ1-4,TRBV2,TGTGCCAGCTCCAGTTCGTTAAATGAAAAACTGTTTTTT,CASSSSLNEKLFF
-,TRBD1,TRBJ1-6,TRBV19,TGTGCCAGTGGCTTCGGACAGGGCGCAGATAATTCACCCCTCCACTTT,CASGFGQGADNSPLHF
-,TRBD1,TRBJ1-1,TRBV27,TGTGCCAGCAGCCGGGACAGGGGCAACTCTGAAGCTTTCTTT,CASSRDRGNSEAFF
-,TRBD2,TRBJ2-7,TRBV10-1,TGCGCCAGCAGTGGCGGGGGGCAGGGATCTTACGAGCAGTACTTC,CASSGGGQGSYEQYF
-,TRBD2,TRBJ2-3,TRBV7-3,TGTGCCAGCAGCCGACTAGCGGGAAGCACAGATACGCAGTATTTT,CASSRLAGSTDTQYF
-,TRBD1,TRBJ2-2,TRBV5-4,TGTGCCAGCAGCCGGGACAGGAACACCGGGGAGCTGTTTTTT,CASSRDRNTGELFF
-,-,TRBJ2-7,TRBV7-8,TGTGCCAGCAGCTTAGCGCCAGGGACCTACGAGCAGTACTTC,CASSLAPGTYEQYF
few,-,TRBJ1-2,TRBV11-3,TGTGCCAGCAGCTTACGGGGGGGAAGCACCTTC,CASSLRGGSTF
-,-,TRBJ1-1,TRBV30,TGTGCCTGGAGTGGACAGGAGAACACTGAAGCTTTCTTT,CAWSGQENTEAFF
-,TRBD1,TRBJ1-6,TRBV18,TGTGCCAGCTCACTAAACACCTTGACAGGGGGATCCTATAATTCACCCCTCCACTTT,CASSLNTLTGGSYNSPLHF
few,-,TRBJ2-7,TRBV5-1,TGCGCCAGCAGCTTGGGAGCGAACGAGCAGTACTTC,CASSLGANEQYF
-,-,TRBJ1-2,TRBV5-5,TGTGCCAGCATTCTGAGCTGGGGGGATACGAGCACCTTC,CASILSWGDTSTF
-,-,TRBJ2-7,TRBV11-2,TGTGCCAGCAGCTTATATCGGGCCGGGGACGAGCAGTACTTC,CASSLYRAGDEQYF
-,-,TRBJ2-6,TRBV19,TGTGCCAGTAGTATTCTGACCGTTCCTGGGGCCAACGTCCTGACTTTC,CASSILTVPGANVLTF
once,TRBD1,TRBJ2-4,TRBV6-1,TGTGCCAGCAGTGACACAGGGGGTCTCGCCAAAAACATTCAGTACTTC,CASSDTGGLAKNIQYF
once,-,TRBJ1-1,TRBV27,TGTGCCAGCTCACGGGGTACTGAAGCTTTCTTT,CASSRGTEAFF
-,TRBD1,TRBJ1-1,TRBV6-5,TGTGCCAGCGGACAGGGGTTCAACACTGAAGCTTTCTTT,CASGQGFNTEAFF
-,TRBD1,TRBJ2-7,TRBV4-2,TGTGCCAGCAGCCAAGACCCGGTGGGACAGGGAGGAAGCTACGAGCAGTACTTC,CASSQDPVGQGGSYEQYF
-,-,TRBJ2-5,TRBV5-4,TGTGCCAGCAGCTTGATGGGAGTTGGGGAGACCCAGTACTTC,CASSLMGVGETQYF
once,TRBD1,TRBJ2-3,TRBV6-5,TGTGCCACGAGGGGACAGGGGAGGGATACGCAGTATTTT,CATRGQGRDTQYF
-,TRBD1,TRBJ1-1,TRBV7-9,TGTGCCAGCAGCTCCTACAGGGGCCACCCTCCTGAAGCTTTCTTT,CASSSYRGHPPEAFF
-,TRBD1,TRBJ2-7,TRBV6-6,TGTGCCAGCAGCAAACAGGGGGCCTACGAGCAGTACTTC,CASSKQGAYEQYF
-,-,TRBJ2-5,TRBV7-9,TGTGCCAGCAGCTTAGAGACCCGGGGAGCGAAGACCCAGTACTTC,CASSLETRGAKTQYF
-,TRBD1,TRBJ1-4,TRBV5-6,TGTGCCAGCAGCTTTGGACAGGGGAGGTCTAATGAAAAACTGTTTTTT,CASSFGQGRSNEKLFF
-,TRBD1,TRBJ2-7,TRBV5-6,TGTGCCAGCAGCCACGACAGGGGATACGAGCAGTACTTC,CASSHDRGYEQYF
once,-,TRBJ1-5,TRBV6-5,TGTGCCAGCAGTTACGGTCAGGGAAGCAATCAGCCCCAGCATTTT,CASSYGQGSNQPQHF
once,-,TRBJ1-4,TRBV14,TGTGCCAGCAGCCGATCGCACCGGACCAGACCTAATGAAAAACTGTTTTTT,CASSRSHRTRPNEKLFF
-,-,TRBJ2-7,TRBV7-9,TGTGCCAGCGTCGCCACGGGGGTTAAGTACGAGCAGTACTTC,CASVATGVKYEQYF
few,TRBD2,TRBJ2-3,TRBV5-6,TGTGCCAGCAGCTTTAGCGGGAGGGTACTCAGCACAGATACGCAGTATTTT,CASSFSGRVLSTDTQYF
-,TRBD1,TRBJ2-7,TRBV7-6,TGTGCCAGCAGCTCAGAAGCGACAGGGAGCGAGCAGTACTTC,CASSSEATGSEQYF
-,-,TRBJ2-3,TRBV6-4,TGTGCCAGCAGCGCCTTCGTCACAGATACGCAGTATTTT,CASSAFVTDTQYF
-,-,TRBJ2-7,TRBV11-2,TGTGCCAGCAGCACTAGCAGGAGTCGGTCCTACGAGCAGTACTTC,CASSTSRSRSYEQYF
-,-,TRBJ2-3,TRBV14,TGTGCCAGCAGCCAAGACCCCACAGGGACCCTATGGAAGGATACGCAGTATTTT,CASSQDPTGTLWKDTQYF
-,-,TRBJ2-7,TRBV5-1,TGCGCCAGCAGCTTGGTATCCGGGATCCGGGGCGAGCAGTACTTC,CASSLVSGIRGEQYF
-,-,TRBJ2-7,TRBV6-5,TGTGCCAGCAGTCCATCCTTGGCTGCGCAGTACTTC,CASSPSLAAQYF
-,-,TRBJ2-7,TRBV11-2,TGTGCCAGCAGCGAACAGAACTACGAGCAGTACTTC,CASSEQNYEQYF
-,TRBD1,TRBJ2-7,TRBV29-1,TGCAGCGTTGAAGAAGGAGCTAAGGGGGCGACCCCCTACGAGCAGTACTTC,CSVEEGAKGATPYEQYF
-,-,TRBJ2-1,TRBV7-9,TGTGCCAGCAGCTTAAGCTACAATGAGCAGTTCTTC,CASSLSYNEQFF
-,TRBD2,TRBJ2-3,TRBV6-6,TGTGCCAGCAGGGACCCCTCTGCGGGGGCAGATACGCAGTATTTT,CASRDPSAGADTQYF
-,-,TRBJ2-3,TRBV7-9,TGTGCCAGCAGCTTAGGGACAGATACGCAGTATTTT,CASSLGTDTQYF
-,-,TRBJ1-2,TRBV6-5,TGTGCCAGCAGTTACTCTGGGATTGGCTACACCTTC,CASSYSGIGYTF
-,-,TRBJ2-2,TRBV12-2,TGTGCAAGTCGCTTAGCCAAAAAACAGGCCGGGGAGCTGTTTTTT,CASRLAKKQAGELFF
-,TRBD1,TRBJ2-7,TRBV28,TGTGCCAGCAGTGTACAGGGGGCTAACTACGAGCAGTACTTC,CASSVQGANYEQYF
-,-,TRBJ1-1,TRBV9,TGTGCCAGAGAAATTGAAGCTTTCTTT,CAREIEAFF
-,-,TRBJ1-1,TRBV5-8,TGTGCCAGCAGCTTGGGTCCCCAGACTGAAGCTTTCTTT,CASSLGPQTEAFF